The 30 T cell receptor beta chains below were found in one sample sequenced in a study of blood T cell repertoires in COVID-19. Generated by immunoSEQ multiplex PCR, the TCRdb table keeps only in-frame clones and is missing some. The repertoire includes over 250,000 clones, roughly 90% of them detected once, and about 2.4% sits in the top ten. Material: PBMCs or T cells enriched from blood (not recorded which). The receptors come from a man aged 55 to 70 who had recovered from COVID-19.

The DNA for the CDR3 is TGTGCCAGCAGCTTAGATACTAGCGGGGGCCCACATCAAGAGACCCAGTACTTC. Encoded protein: CASSLDTSGGPHQETQYF. The chain links TRBV11-2 to TRBJ2-5, with 11 bases that match TRBD2. After removal of 0 bases from V and 2 bases from J, the junction contained 8 bases not matched to a gene. Looked up from germline, CDR1 is SGHAT and CDR2 is FQNNGV. This CDR3 contains 18 residues.

The sample holds a few counts of this clone. The chain combines TRBV30 with TRBJ1-1; D is uncertain. Between the trimmed V and J ends, which lost 2 bases and 7 bases, there was a span of 8 bases. Germline lookup yields CDR1 GTSNPN and CDR2 SVGIG (reference sequence). The CDR3 spans 11 residues. CDR3 sequence: CAWSWRSEAFF. In DNA, the CDR3 is TGTGCCTGGAGTTGGCGGAGTGAAGCTTTCTTT. The full variable domain, with the rest looked up from reference TRBV30 and TRBJ1-1, is SQTIHQWPATLVQPVGSPLSLECTVEGTSNPNLYWYRQAAGRGLQLLFYSVGIGQISSEVPQNLSASRPQDRQFILSSKKLLLSDSGFYLCAWSWRSEAFFGQGTRLTVV.

The chain couples TRBV5-1 to TRBJ2-7; perhaps TRBD2 as D (6 bases). Between the trimmed V and J ends, which lost 3 bases and 4 bases, there was a span of 14 bases. The CDR3 is 14 residues long. Germline V gene sequence: CDR1 SGHRS, CDR2 YFSETQ. The CDR3 reads CASSWLPGGYEQYF. In nucleotides, the CDR3 is TGCGCCAGCAGCTGGCTCCCTGGGGGGTACGAGCAGTACTTC.

J is TRBJ2-3 and V is TRBV6-5; possible D gene TRBD1, 6 bases. This CDR3 has 14 residues. The germline CDR1 and CDR2 sequences are MNHEY and SVGAGI. The V and J ends lost 1 base and 3 bases respectively, with 8 bases between them. CDR3 protein: CASSYFGQTDTQYF. For the CDR3, the DNA is TGTGCCAGCAGTTACTTCGGACAGACAGATACGCAGTATTTT.

J is TRBJ1-4 and V is TRBV7-2; D perhaps matches TRBD1 (6 bases). V lost 5 bases and J 3 bases, leaving 10 bases between the germline ends. The CDR3 length is 14 residues. CDR1 and CDR2 from the germline V gene are SGHTA and FQGNSA. In DNA, the CDR3 is TGTGCCAGCAGCCGGACAGTAGCTAATGAAAAACTGTTTTTT. Protein: CASSRTVANEKLFF.

Only one count was recorded for this clone. J is TRBJ2-1 and V is TRBV7-8; D remains unclear. Germline V gene lookup returns CDR1 SGHVS and CDR2 FQNEAQ. The CDR3 sequence is 16 residues long. V was trimmed by 1 base and J by 0 bases, leaving 10 bases between them. This CDR3 is CASSLVVPSSYNEQFF. The CDR3, as DNA: TGTGCCAGCAGCTTAGTCGTACCGAGCTCCTACAATGAGCAGTTCTTC.

The gene calls are TRBV4-3 and TRBJ2-3; D may be TRBD2 (6 bases). The CDR3 sequence is 16 residues long. V was clipped by 0 bases and J by 2 bases, with 12 bases between them. The germline CDR1 and CDR2 sequences are LGHNA and YSLEER. The CDR3 reads CASSQDGDLLTDTQYF. In nucleotides, the CDR3 is TGCGCCAGCAGCCAAGATGGGGACTTACTCACAGATACGCAGTATTTT.

The genes are TRBV14 and TRBJ1-4, with D unclear. Germline V gene sequence: CDR1 SGHDN, CDR2 FVKESK. The CDR3 runs to 15 residues. V was pared by 1 base and J by 4 bases, with 10 bases between. CDR3 coding DNA: TGTGCCAGCAGCCAAGGCGCGCTTTTTAATGAAAAACTGTTTTTT. Protein: CASSQGALFNEKLFF. Based on the CDR3 plus reference TRBV14 and TRBJ1-4, the full variable domain is EAGVTQFPSHSVIEKGQTVTLRCDPISGHDNLYWYRRVMGKEIKFLLHFVKESKQDESGMPNNRFLAERTGGTYSTLKVQPAELEDSGVYFCASSQGALFNEKLFFGSGTQLSVL.

This clone was picked up one time. The V and J genes are TRBV6-5 and TRBJ1-1; 9 bases agree with TRBD1. V shed 0 bases, J shed 4 bases, and the junction held 3 bases outside the gene matches. The CDR3 runs 15 residues. CDR1 and CDR2 (germline): MNHEY, SVGAGI. CDR3 sequence (DNA): TGTGCCAGCAGTTACTCGGGACAGGGCGGCACTGAAGCTTTCTTT. Translation: CASSYSGQGGTEAFF.

V is TRBV5-1 and J is TRBJ1-1, with D uncertain. The V and J ends lost 1 base and 1 base respectively, with 14 bases between them. Per germline, CDR1 SGHRS and CDR2 YFSETQ. The CDR3 is 16 residues long. The CDR3 is CASSLISGGKNTEAFF. The CDR3 nucleotides are TGCGCCAGCAGCTTGATAAGTGGCGGCAAGAACACTGAAGCTTTCTTT.

The chain uses TRBV7-9 and TRBJ1-6; D gene unclear. Germline assignment: CDR1 SEHNR and CDR2 FQNEAQ (reference sequence). Trimming took 1 base from V and 6 from J, leaving 10 bases between them. This CDR3 is 15 amino acids long. Here the CDR3 DNA reads TGTGCCAGCAGCTTAGTCACGGTCCGTAATTCACCCCTCCACTTT. This gives the protein CASSLVTVRNSPLHF.

CDR3 residues: CASSMTVNSPLHF. CDR3 DNA sequence: TGTGCCAGCAGCATGACAGTTAATTCACCCCTCCACTTT. This chain joins TRBV7-6 and TRBJ1-6; D is perhaps TRBD1 (5 bases). Per germline, CDR1 SGHVS and CDR2 FNYEAQ. V was trimmed by 5 bases and J by 6 bases, leaving 8 bases between them. This CDR3 has 13 residues.

The rearrangement links TRBV14 to TRBJ1-1, with 8 bases fitting TRBD1. Germline V lookup: CDR1 SGHDN, CDR2 FVKESK. The CDR3 loop spans 14 amino acids. J gave up 5 bases and V 6 bases, and 8 bases lay outside the gene matches. The CDR3 nucleotides read TGTGCCAGCAGATCCACGACAGGGGTGACTGAAGCTTTCTTT. This codes for CASRSTTGVTEAFF.

This rearrangement joins TRBV25-1 to TRBJ1-1, with 10 bases identical to TRBD1. CDR1 and CDR2 from the germline V gene are MGHDK and SYGVNS. The trim removed 7 bases at V and 2 bases at J, leaving 10 bases unmatched. The CDR3 is 16 residues long. The CDR3 DNA is TGTGCCAGCAATGCCGGGACAGGGGCTGTAAACACTGAAGCTTTCTTT. Its translation is CASNAGTGAVNTEAFF. Using reference TRBV25-1 and TRBJ1-1 for the parts outside the CDR3, the full variable domain is EADIYQTPRYLVIGTGKKITLECSQTMGHDKMYWYQQDPGMELHLIHYSYGVNSTEKGDLSSESTVSRIRTEHFPLTLESARPSHTSQYLCASNAGTGAVNTEAFFGQGTRLTVV.

Here the CDR3 DNA reads TGCGCCAGCAGCCCCGGGGACGGGGGGTGGGAGGACGAGCAGTACTTC. It translates to CASSPGDGGWEDEQYF. V is TRBV5-1 and J is TRBJ2-7, with TRBD2 identical over 7 bases. CDR1 is SGHRS and CDR2 is YFSETQ in the germline V gene. J was trimmed by 5 bases and V by 4 bases; bases with no gene match: 15. This CDR3 is built from 16 residues. Full variable domain (outside the CDR3, taken from reference TRBV5-1 and TRBJ2-7): KAGVTQTPRYLIKTRGQQVTLSCSPISGHRSVSWYQQTPGQGLQFLFEYFSETQRNKGNFPGRFSGRQFSNSRSEMNVSTLELGDSALYLCASSPGDGGWEDEQYFGPGTRLTVT.

This sequence joins TRBV6-6 and TRBJ1-2, with 11 bases fitting TRBD1. J was trimmed by 0 bases and V by 6 bases; bases with no gene match: 3. Germline V gene data show CDR1 as MNHNY and CDR2 as SVGAGI (reference sequence). This CDR3 comprises 15 residues. The CDR3 here is CASRSGQGANYGYTF. DNA of the CDR3: TGTGCCAGCAGGTCGGGACAGGGGGCTAACTATGGCTACACCTTC.

This chain uses TRBV5-1 with TRBJ2-2; D is possibly TRBD1 (5 bases). CDR3 length: 14 amino acids. V was pared by 0 bases and J by 3 bases, with 6 bases between. Looked up from germline, CDR1 is SGHRS and CDR2 is YFSETQ. The CDR3 sequence is CASSLGQYTGELFF. The DNA of the CDR3 is TGCGCCAGCAGCTTGGGACAGTACACCGGGGAGCTGTTTTTT.

The J gene is TRBJ2-5, the V gene TRBV6-5, with a possible D match to TRBD2 (6 bases). Trimming removed 7 bases from V and 5 bases from J, with 11 bases in between. The germline V gene encodes CDR1 MNHEY and CDR2 SVGAGI. The CDR3 consists of 12 residues. CDR3 amino acids: CASISAGETQYF. CDR3 in DNA: TGTGCCAGCATTTCGGCGGGGGAGACCCAGTACTTC.

The chain carries TRBV2 and TRBJ1-2; 7 bases fit TRBD1. The CDR3 loop spans 14 amino acids. Germline lookup yields CDR1 SNHLY and CDR2 FYNNEI. V was pared by 6 bases and J by 6 bases, with 10 bases of the junction left unmatched. Here the CDR3 reads CASRVTGDRHGYTF. The CDR3 DNA sequence: TGTGCCAGCAGAGTTACAGGGGATCGGCATGGCTACACCTTC.

V gene TRBV27 combines with J gene TRBJ1-1; D perhaps matches TRBD1 (6 bases). CDR1 is MNHEY, CDR2 SMNVEV, per germline (reference sequence). V lost 9 bases, J lost 3 bases, and 14 bases lay in between. CDR3 length equals 13 residues. In DNA form, the CDR3 reads TGTGCCAGTGGGTTGGGGGCGTACACTGAAGCTTTCTTT. As protein: CASGLGAYTEAFF.

The chain uses TRBV19 and TRBJ2-4; tentatively, D is TRBD1 (6 bases). This CDR3 has 18 amino acids. The germline V gene encodes CDR1 LNHDA and CDR2 SQIVND (reference sequence). Trimming shortened V by 5 bases and J by 7 bases, and 27 bases separated the two germline ends. The CDR3: CASSVGGTRPAFLNIQYF. The CDR3 nucleotides read TGTGCCAGTAGTGTCGGTGGGACACGGCCGGCGTTTTTGAACATTCAGTACTTC.

The V gene is TRBV3-1 (or the pseudogene TRBV3-2), the J gene TRBJ1-2; D possibly corresponds to TRBD1 (5 bases). The length of the CDR3 is 13 residues. From germline, CDR1 is LGHDT and CDR2 YNNKEL (reference sequence). Trimming cost V 4 bases and J 7 bases, with 13 bases left between them. The CDR3 coding sequence is TGTGCCAGCAGCCGCGGGGCCGCTAGTGGCTACACCTTC. It is translated as CASSRGAASGYTF.

This chain joins TRBV19 and TRBJ1-2; 9 positions agree with TRBD1. Germline lookup yields CDR1 LNHDA and CDR2 SQIVND (reference sequence). V lost 3 bases to trimming and J lost 7 bases; unmatched junction nucleotides: 0. There are 12 residues in the CDR3. The CDR3 reads CASSMDRGGYTF. CDR3 coding DNA: TGTGCCAGTAGTATGGACAGGGGTGGCTACACCTTC.

Only one count was recorded for this clone. This sequence joins TRBV11-2 and TRBJ2-1, with TRBD1 as a possible D gene (6 bases). V was pared by 1 base and J by 16 bases, with 14 bases between. Per the germline V gene, CDR1 is SGHAT and CDR2 is FQNNGV. This CDR3 has 12 residues. CDR3 loop: CASSLGRDTSFF. CDR3 sequence (DNA): TGTGCCAGCAGCTTAGGTCGGGACACCTCCTTCTTC.

The chain joins TRBV29-1 to TRBJ1-1; 7 bases agree with TRBD1. CDR3 length equals 13 residues. With 5 bases clipped from V and 5 bases from J, the junction kept 8 bases outside the gene matches. CDR1 and CDR2 (germline): SQVTM, ANQGSEA. CDR3 loop: CSVQGGWGTEAFF. The CDR3 DNA is TGCAGCGTTCAGGGGGGCTGGGGAACTGAAGCTTTCTTT.

Worth noting for this clone: Other DNA variants within this sample encode the same CDR3. The chain recombines TRBV7-9 with TRBJ1-1; D gene ambiguous. The ends were cut back, 1 base at V and 1 base at J, with 4 bases in the middle. The CDR3 totals 13 residues. Germline V gene sequence: CDR1 SEHNR, CDR2 FQNEAQ (reference sequence). CDR3 residues: CASSLGQNTEAFF. The CDR3 DNA reads TGTGCCAGCAGCTTAGGACAGAACACTGAAGCTTTCTTT. Complete variable domain (other parts from reference TRBV7-9 and TRBJ1-1): DTGVSQNPRHKITKRGQNVTFRCDPISEHNRLYWYRQTLGQGPEFLTYFQNEAQLEKSRLLSDRFSAERPKGSFSTLEIQRTEQGDSAMYLCASSLGQNTEAFFGQGTRLTVV.

The gene calls are TRBV30 and TRBJ2-1; perhaps TRBD1 as D (7 bases). Trimming removed 8 bases at V and 7 bases at J, with 24 bases between. CDR3 length equals 15 residues. Germline CDR1 GTSNPN, CDR2 SVGIG (reference sequence). The CDR3 bases are TGTGCCCGGGGAAAAGGAGGGGGCGGTTTAAATGAGCAGTTCTTC. Translation: CARGKGGGGLNEQFF.

The chain links TRBV2 to TRBJ2-7, with 7 bases that match TRBD2. Looked up from germline, CDR1 is SNHLY and CDR2 is FYNNEI. This CDR3 is 15 amino acids long. The junction had 12 bases not matched to a gene; V was cut back by 6 bases and J by 4 bases. The CDR3 sequence: CASRVREGRRYEQYF. As DNA, the CDR3 is TGTGCCAGCAGGGTCAGGGAGGGAAGGCGGTACGAGCAGTACTTC.

This chain joins TRBV15 and TRBJ1-4, with TRBD1 identical over 10 bases. Trimming took 3 bases from V and 5 from J; bases not matched to a gene: 0. CDR3 length: 14 amino acids. Germline values: CDR1 LNHNV, CDR2 YYDKDF (reference sequence). Here the CDR3 DNA reads TGTGCCACCAGCAGGGGACAGGGGAATGAAAAACTGTTTTTT. Translation: CATSRGQGNEKLFF.

Of note for this clone: In the same sample, other DNA sequences code for this CDR3. The V gene is TRBV3-1 (or the pseudogene TRBV3-2), the J gene TRBJ1-5, with 8 bases that match TRBD1. The germline gives CDR1 LGHDT, CDR2 YNNKEL (reference sequence). The CDR3 runs 16 residues. After removal of 1 base from V and 2 bases from J, the junction contained 4 bases not matched to a gene. The CDR3 spells CASSQAGTGGNQPQHF. CDR3 bases: TGTGCCAGCAGCCAAGCCGGGACAGGAGGCAATCAGCCCCAGCATTTT.